This T cell receptor (beta chain) was obtained from a study of T cell changes during pregnancy in multiple sclerosis. The CDR3 covers 15 residues. V dropped 4 bases and J dropped 7; count of bases not matched to a gene: 6. Germline V lookup: CDR1 LGHNA, CDR2 YSLEER. Measured with immunoSEQ multiplex PCR; TCRdb has only the in-frame clones, and not every one. The sample includes tens of thousands of clones, approximately 94% seen only once; the top ten take around 0.6%. The V gene is TRBV4-3, the J gene TRBJ1-6; 8 bases are a match to TRBD1. This clonotype originated in a female donor with multiple sclerosis, enrolled in a pregnancy study. The sequences come from CD4+ T cells from peripheral blood mononuclear cells, collected in the second trimester of pregnancy. The CDR3 DNA follows: TGCGCCAGCAGCCTGAACAGGGGGTTGAATTCACCCCTCCACTTT. This translates into CASSLNRGLNSPLHF.